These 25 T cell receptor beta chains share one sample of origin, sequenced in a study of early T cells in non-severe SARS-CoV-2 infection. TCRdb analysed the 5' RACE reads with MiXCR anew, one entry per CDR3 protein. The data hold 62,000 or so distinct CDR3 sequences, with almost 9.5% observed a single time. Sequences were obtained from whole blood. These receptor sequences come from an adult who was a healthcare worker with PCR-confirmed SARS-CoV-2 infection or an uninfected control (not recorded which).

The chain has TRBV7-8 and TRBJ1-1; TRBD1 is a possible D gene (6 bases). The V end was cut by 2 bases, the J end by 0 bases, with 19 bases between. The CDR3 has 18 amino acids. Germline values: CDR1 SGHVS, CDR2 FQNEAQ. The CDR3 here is CASSLLPDSPTMNTEAFF. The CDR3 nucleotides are TGTGCCAGCAGCTTACTCCCGGACAGCCCAACCATGAACACTGAAGCTTTCTTT.

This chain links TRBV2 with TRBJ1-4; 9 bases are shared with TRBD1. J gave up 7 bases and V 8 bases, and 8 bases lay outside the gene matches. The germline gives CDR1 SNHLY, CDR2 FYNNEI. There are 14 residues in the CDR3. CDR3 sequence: CASQVGTGLEKLFF. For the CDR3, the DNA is TGTGCCAGCCAAGTCGGGACAGGGCTTGAAAAACTGTTTTTT.

The CDR3 nucleotides read TGTGCCTGGAGATCCACTAGCGGGGAGTTTTCCTCCTACAATGAGCAGTTCTTC. It translates to CAWRSTSGEFSSYNEQFF. The rearrangement uses TRBV30 and TRBJ2-1; 10 nucleotides line up with TRBD2. The CDR3 extends over 18 amino acids. V shed 3 bases, J shed 0 bases, and the junction held 11 bases outside the gene matches. CDR1 GTSNPN and CDR2 SVGIG come from the germline V gene (reference sequence).

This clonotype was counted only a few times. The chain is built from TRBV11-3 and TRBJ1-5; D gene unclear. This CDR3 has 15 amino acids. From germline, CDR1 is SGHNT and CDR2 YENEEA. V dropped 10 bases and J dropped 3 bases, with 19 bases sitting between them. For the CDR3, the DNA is TGTGCCATGCCAAACACCGCCAGGTTCAATCAGCCCCAGCATTTT. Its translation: CAMPNTARFNQPQHF.

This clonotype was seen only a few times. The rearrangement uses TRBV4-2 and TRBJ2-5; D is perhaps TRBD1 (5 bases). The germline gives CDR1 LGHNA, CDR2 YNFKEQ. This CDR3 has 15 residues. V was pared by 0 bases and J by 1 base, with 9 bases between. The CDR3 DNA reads TGTGCCAGCAGCCAAGAATGGACACCCCAAGAGACCCAGTACTTC. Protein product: CASSQEWTPQETQYF.

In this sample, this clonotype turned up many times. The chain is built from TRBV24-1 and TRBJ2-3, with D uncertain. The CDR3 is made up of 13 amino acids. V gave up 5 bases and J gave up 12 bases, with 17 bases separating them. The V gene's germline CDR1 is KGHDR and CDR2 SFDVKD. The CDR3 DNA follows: TGTGCCACCAGTGTCCGGACCCCCGTCGGTCAGTATTTT. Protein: CATSVRTPVGQYF.

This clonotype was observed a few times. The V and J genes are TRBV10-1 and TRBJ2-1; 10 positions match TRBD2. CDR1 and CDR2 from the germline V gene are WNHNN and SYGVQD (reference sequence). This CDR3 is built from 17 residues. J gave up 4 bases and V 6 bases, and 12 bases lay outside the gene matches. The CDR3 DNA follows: TGCGCCAGCAGCGCCGACCCAGCGGGGGGGTATTACAATGAGCAGTTCTTC. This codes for CASSADPAGGYYNEQFF.

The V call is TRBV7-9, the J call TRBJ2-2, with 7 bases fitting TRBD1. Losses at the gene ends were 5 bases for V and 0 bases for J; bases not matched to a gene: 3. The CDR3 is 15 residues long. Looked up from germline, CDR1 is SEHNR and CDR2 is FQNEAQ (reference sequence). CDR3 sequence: CASSRQGPNTGELFF. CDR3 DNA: TGTGCCAGCAGCCGACAGGGTCCGAACACCGGGGAGCTGTTTTTT.

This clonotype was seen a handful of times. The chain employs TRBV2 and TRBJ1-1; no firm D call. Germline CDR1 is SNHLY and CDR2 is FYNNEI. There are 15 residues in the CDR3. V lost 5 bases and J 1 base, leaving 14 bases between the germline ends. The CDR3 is CASSLIAGKNTEAFF. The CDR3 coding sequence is TGTGCCAGCAGTCTTATTGCGGGAAAGAACACTGAAGCTTTCTTT.

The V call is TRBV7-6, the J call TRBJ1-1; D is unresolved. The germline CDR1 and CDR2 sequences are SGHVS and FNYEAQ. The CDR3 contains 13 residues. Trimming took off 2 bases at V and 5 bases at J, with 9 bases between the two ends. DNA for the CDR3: TGTGCCAGCAGCTTAAAAACGGATACTGAAGCTTTCTTT. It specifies CASSLKTDTEAFF.

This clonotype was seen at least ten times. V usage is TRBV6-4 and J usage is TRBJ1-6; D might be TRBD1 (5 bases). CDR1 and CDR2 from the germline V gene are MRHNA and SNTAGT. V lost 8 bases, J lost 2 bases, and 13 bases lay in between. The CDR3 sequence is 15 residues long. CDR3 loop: CASSPGGAYNSPLHF. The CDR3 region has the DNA TGTGCCAGCTCCCCGGGGGGAGCCTATAATTCACCCCTCCACTTT.

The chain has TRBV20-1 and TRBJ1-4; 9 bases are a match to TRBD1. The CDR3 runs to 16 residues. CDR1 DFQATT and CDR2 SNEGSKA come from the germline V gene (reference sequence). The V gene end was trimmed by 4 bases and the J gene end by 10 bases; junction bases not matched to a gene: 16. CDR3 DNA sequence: TGCAGTGCTAAGGGACAGGGAGCGAGGCCGGGTGGAAAACTGTTTTTT. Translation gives CSAKGQGARPGGKLFF.

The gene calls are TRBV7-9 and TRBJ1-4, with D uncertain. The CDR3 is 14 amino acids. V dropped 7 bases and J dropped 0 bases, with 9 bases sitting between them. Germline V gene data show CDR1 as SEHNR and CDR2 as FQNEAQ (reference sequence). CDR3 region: CASTTSTTNEKLFF. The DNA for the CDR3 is TGTGCCAGCACCACATCGACAACTAATGAAAAACTGTTTTTT.

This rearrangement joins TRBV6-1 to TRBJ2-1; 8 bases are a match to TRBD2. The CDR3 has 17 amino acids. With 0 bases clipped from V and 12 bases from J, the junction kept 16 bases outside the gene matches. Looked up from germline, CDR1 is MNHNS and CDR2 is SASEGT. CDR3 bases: TGTGCCAGCAGTGAAGCGGCGGGGGGCCCTGCCCTTAGATTGCAGTTCTTC. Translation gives CASSEAAGGPALRLQFF.

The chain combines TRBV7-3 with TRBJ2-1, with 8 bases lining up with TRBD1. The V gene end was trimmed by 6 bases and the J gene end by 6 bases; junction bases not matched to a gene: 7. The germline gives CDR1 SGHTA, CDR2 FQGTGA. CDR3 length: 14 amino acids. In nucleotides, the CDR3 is TGTGCCAGCAGGGACAGGGCGACCCTCAATGAGCAGTTCTTC. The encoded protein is CASRDRATLNEQFF.

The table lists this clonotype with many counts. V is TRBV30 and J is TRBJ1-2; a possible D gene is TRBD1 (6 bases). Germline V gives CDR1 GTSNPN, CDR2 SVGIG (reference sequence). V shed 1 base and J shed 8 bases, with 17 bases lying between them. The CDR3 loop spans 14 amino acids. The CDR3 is CAWSATGGTGGYTF. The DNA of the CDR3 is TGTGCCTGGAGTGCCACTGGGGGCACGGGCGGCTACACCTTC.

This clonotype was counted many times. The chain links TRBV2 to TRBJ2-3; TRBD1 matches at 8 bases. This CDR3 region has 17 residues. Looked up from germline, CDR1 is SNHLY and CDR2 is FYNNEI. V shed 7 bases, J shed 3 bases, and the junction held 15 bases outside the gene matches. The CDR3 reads CASMRGQGRRATDTQYF. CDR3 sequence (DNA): TGTGCCAGCATGAGAGGACAGGGCAGACGAGCAACAGATACGCAGTATTTT.

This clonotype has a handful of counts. The CDR3 loop is CASNNQGAKNIQYF. The CDR3 nucleotides are TGTGCCAGCAATAACCAAGGAGCCAAAAACATTCAGTACTTC. The chain joins TRBV6-6 to TRBJ2-4, with D unresolved. The V end lost 7 bases, the J end lost 0 bases, and 10 bases lay between the germline ends. In germline, CDR1 is MNHNY, CDR2 SVGAGI (reference sequence). The CDR3 totals 14 residues.

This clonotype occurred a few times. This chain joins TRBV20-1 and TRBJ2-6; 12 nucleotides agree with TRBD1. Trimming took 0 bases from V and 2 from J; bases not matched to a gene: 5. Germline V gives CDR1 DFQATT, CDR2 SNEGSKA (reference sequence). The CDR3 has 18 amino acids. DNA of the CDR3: TGCAGTGCTAGAGATTGGGACAGGGGGCTTACTGGGGCCAACGTCCTGACTTTC. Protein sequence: CSARDWDRGLTGANVLTF.

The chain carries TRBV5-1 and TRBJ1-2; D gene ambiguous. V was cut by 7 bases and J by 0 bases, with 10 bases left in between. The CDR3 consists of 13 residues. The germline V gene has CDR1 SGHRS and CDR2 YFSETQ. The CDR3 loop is CASSDGTNYGYTF. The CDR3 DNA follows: TGCGCCAGCTCGGACGGAACTAACTATGGCTACACCTTC.

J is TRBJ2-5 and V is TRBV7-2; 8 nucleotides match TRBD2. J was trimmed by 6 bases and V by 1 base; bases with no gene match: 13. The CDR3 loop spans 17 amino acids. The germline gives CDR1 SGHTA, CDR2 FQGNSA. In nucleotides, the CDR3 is TGTGCCAGCAGCTTAGATTACCCGGGGGGGTTATTAAAGACCCAGTACTTC. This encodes CASSLDYPGGLLKTQYF.

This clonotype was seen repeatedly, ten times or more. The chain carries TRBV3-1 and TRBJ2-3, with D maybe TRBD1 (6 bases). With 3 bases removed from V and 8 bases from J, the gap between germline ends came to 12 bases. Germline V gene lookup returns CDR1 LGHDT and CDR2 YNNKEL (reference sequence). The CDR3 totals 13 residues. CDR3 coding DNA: TGTGCCAGCAGCCATTCACAGGGCGGTACGCAGTATTTT. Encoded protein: CASSHSQGGTQYF.

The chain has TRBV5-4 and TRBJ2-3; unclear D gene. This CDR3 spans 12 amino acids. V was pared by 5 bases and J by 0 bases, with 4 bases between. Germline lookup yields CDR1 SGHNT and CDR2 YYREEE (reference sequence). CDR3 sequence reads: CASSVSTDTQYF. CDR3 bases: TGTGCCAGCAGTGTAAGCACAGATACGCAGTATTTT.

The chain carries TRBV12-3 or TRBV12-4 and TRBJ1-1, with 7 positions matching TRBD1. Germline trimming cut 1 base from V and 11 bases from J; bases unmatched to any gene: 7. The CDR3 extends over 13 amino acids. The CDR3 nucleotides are TGTGCCAGCAGTTTAGACAGGGGATACAGGGCTTTCTTT. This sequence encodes CASSLDRGYRAFF.

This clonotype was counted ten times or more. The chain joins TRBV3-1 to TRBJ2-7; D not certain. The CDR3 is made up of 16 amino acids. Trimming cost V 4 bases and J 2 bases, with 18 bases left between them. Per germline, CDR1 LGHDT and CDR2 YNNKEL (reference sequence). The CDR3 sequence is CASSLYVPQEPYEQYV. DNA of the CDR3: TGTGCCAGCAGCCTATACGTTCCTCAGGAGCCCTACGAGCAGTACGTC.